These T cell receptor beta chains were read from a single sample in a study of high-grade serous ovarian cancer treatment subgroups. Here immunoSEQ multiplex PCR was the method, and the copy in TCRdb shows in-frame clones only, minus some. Of more than 9,500 clones detected, just over 85% appear once; the ten largest clones hold roughly 3%. Sequenced material: tumor tissue. These receptors originate from a human donor with high-grade serous ovarian cancer. CDR3s include the opening cysteine and the closing phenylalanine or tryptophan. A D gene is named only where the DNA matches it firmly. Expanded clones are given a class, and other clones once, few, many or no size at all.

v_gene	abundance	d_gene	j_gene	CDR3nt	CDR3aa
TRBV4-2	-	-	TRBJ2-3	TGTGCCAGCAGCCAGGATAGACAGCCAGGCACAGATACGCAGTATTTT	CASSQDRQPGTDTQYF
TRBV29-1	-	TRBD1	TRBJ1-2	TGCAGCGGAGGGACAGGGGGAAACTATGGCTACACCTTC	CSGGTGGNYGYTF
TRBV4-3	once	TRBD2	TRBJ2-2	TGCGCCAGCAGCCAAGATGGGACTAGGGCTCACGGGGAGCTGTTTTTT	CASSQDGTRAHGELFF
TRBV7-9	-	TRBD1	TRBJ1-6	TGTGCCAGCAGCTTAGCGGCAGGGGGCGGTTCACCCCTCCACTTT	CASSLAAGGGSPLHF
TRBV6-5	once	-	TRBJ2-3	TGTGCCAGCCGGCCGGGGCTCAGCACAGATACGCAGTATTTT	CASRPGLSTDTQYF
TRBV7-2	-	-	TRBJ2-5	TGTGCCAGCAGCCCGGGACACCCGGGGGCCCAGTACTTC	CASSPGHPGAQYF
TRBV4-3	-	-	TRBJ2-2	TGCGCCAGCAGCCAAGATTACTACAACACCGGGGAGCTGTTTTTT	CASSQDYYNTGELFF
TRBV19	few	-	TRBJ1-6	TGTGCCAGTAGTATACCGAATTCACCCCTCCACTTT	CASSIPNSPLHF
TRBV19	-	-	TRBJ1-5	TGTGCCAGTAGTGAAGGGTGGCGACAGCCCCAGCATTTT	CASSEGWRQPQHF
TRBV23-1	-	-	TRBJ2-1	TGCGCCAGCAGTCACTTCCGGGACACACACTACAATGAGCAGTTCTTC	CASSHFRDTHYNEQFF
TRBV19	-	TRBD2	TRBJ2-1	TGTGCCAGTAGTATAGGGGGGGGATATGAGCAGTTCTTC	CASSIGGGYEQFF
TRBV29-1	-	-	TRBJ2-3	TGCAGCATGGACCTCACAGATACGCAGTATTTT	CSMDLTDTQYF
TRBV10-3	-	-	TRBJ1-4	TGTGCCATCAGTGACCCTACAGGCCCAAATGAAAAACTGTTTTTT	CAISDPTGPNEKLFF
TRBV29-1	-	-	TRBJ2-2	TGCAGCGCTGGTGACAGATTGAACACCGGGGAGCTGTTTTTT	CSAGDRLNTGELFF
TRBV19	-	TRBD1	TRBJ2-3	TGTGCCAGTAGTAGGACAGGGCAAGATACGCAGTATTTT	CASSRTGQDTQYF
TRBV12-5	-	-	TRBJ1-2	TGTGCTAGTGGTTTTCCCTGGACCTCCTTC	CASGFPWTSF
TRBV18	-	-	TRBJ1-1	TGTGCCAGCTCACCACCGTCAACGAGTCAGAACACTGAAGCTTTCTTT	CASSPPSTSQNTEAFF
TRBV5-6	-	-	TRBJ2-5	TGTGCCAGCAGACCGCGGGGAGAGCAAGAGACCCAGTACTTC	CASRPRGEQETQYF
TRBV2	-	-	TRBJ2-2	TGTGCCAGCAGCCGGGACAAAAACACCGGGGAGCTGTTTTTT	CASSRDKNTGELFF